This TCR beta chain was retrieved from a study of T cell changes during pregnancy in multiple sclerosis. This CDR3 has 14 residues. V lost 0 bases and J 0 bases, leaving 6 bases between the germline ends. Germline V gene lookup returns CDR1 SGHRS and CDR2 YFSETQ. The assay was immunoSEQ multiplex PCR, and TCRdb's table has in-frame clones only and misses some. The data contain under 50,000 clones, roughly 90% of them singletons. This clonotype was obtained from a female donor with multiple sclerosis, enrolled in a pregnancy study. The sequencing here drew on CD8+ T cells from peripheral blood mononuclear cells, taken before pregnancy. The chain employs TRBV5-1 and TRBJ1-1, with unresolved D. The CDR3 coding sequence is TGCGCCAGCAGCTTGGGAGGGATGAACACTGAAGCTTTCTTT. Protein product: CASSLGGMNTEAFF.